The T cell receptor (beta chain) described here comes from a study of cytomegalovirus exposure and HLA in healthy donors. Whole-study results and caveats: Sequences of the TCR beta chain were said to predict the HLA-A and HLA-B alleles of most subjects accurately. Rare sequences made up most TCRs, while some public TCRs were found in many donors.

Per germline, CDR1 LGHNA and CDR2 YNFKEQ. This CDR3 has 15 residues. V lost 4 bases to trimming and J lost 1 base, with 13 bases between them. Turning to this clone: What it binds is not known.

A multiplex PCR was run with 60 Vbeta primers and 13 Jbeta primers. Repertoires were generated with immunoSEQ multiplex PCR, while TCRdb's copy carries only in-frame clones and drops some. The sample contains about 230,000 clones, about 83% of which appear only once. Sequenced sample: PBMCs. The TCR originated in a human donor in good health. The V and J genes are TRBV4-2 and TRBJ1-2; possible D gene TRBD1, 6 bases. CDR3 loop: CASSLGPGDNYGYTF. The CDR3 DNA is TGTGCCAGCAGCCTGGGGCCAGGGGATAACTATGGCTACACCTTC.